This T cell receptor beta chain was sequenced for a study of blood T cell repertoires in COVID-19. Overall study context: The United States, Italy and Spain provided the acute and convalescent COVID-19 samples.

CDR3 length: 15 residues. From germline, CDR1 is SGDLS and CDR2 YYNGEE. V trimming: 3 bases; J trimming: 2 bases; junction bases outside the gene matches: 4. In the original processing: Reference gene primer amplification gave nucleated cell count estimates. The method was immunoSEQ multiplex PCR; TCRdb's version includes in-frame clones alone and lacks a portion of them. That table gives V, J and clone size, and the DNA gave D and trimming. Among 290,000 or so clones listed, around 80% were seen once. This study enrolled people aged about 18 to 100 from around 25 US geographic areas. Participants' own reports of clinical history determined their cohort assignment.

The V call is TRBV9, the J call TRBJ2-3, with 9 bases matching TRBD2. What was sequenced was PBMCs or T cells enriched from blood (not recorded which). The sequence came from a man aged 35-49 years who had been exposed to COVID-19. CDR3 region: CASSAWTSVTDTQYF. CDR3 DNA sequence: TGTGCCAGCAGCGCCTGGACTAGCGTCACAGATACGCAGTATTTT.